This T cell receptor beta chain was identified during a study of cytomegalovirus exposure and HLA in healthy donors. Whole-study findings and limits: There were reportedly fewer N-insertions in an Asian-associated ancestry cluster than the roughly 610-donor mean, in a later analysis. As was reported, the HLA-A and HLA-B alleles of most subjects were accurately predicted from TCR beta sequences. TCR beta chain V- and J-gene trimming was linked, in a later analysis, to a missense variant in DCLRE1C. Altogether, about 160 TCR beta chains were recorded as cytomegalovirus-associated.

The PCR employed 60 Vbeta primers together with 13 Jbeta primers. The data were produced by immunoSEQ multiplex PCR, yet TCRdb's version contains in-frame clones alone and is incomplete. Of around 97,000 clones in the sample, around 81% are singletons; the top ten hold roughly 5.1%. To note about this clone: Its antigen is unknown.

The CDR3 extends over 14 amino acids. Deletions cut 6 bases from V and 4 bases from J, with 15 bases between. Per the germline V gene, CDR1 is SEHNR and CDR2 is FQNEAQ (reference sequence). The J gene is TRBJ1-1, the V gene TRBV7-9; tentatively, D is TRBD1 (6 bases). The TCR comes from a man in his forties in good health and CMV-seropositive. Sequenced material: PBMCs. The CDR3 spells CASSRQQGFTEAFF. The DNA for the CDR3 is TGTGCCAGCAGTCGACAACAGGGTTTCACTGAAGCTTTCTTT.